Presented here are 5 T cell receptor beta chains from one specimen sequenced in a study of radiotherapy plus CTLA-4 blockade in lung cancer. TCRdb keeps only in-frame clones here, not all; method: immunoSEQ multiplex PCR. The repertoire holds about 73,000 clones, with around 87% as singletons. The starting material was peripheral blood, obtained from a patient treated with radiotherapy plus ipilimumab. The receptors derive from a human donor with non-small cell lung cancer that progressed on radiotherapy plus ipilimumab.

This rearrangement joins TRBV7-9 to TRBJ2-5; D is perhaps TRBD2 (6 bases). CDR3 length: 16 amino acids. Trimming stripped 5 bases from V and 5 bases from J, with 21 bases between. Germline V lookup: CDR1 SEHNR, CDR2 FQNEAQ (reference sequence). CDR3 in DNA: TGTGCCAGCAGCCTGGAACGGAGGGCCTCAGGGGAGACCCAGTACTTC. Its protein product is CASSLERRASGETQYF.

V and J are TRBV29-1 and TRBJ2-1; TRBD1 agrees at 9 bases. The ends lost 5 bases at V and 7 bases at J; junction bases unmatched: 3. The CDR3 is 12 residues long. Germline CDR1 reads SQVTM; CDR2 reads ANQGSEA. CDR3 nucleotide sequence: TGCAGCGTTAACAGGGGGCTTAATGAGCAGTTCTTC. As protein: CSVNRGLNEQFF.

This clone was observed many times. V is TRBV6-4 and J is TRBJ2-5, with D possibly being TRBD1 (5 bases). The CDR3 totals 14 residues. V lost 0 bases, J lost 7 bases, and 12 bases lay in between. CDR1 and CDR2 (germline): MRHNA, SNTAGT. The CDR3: CASSDSTDGGTQYF. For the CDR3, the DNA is TGTGCCAGCAGTGACTCGACAGACGGCGGGACCCAGTACTTC.

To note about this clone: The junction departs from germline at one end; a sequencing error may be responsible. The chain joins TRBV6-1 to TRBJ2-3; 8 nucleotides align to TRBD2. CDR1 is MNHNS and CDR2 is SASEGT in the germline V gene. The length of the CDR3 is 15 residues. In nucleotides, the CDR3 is TGTACCAGCAGTGTATGGACTAGCCGCCGGGATACGCAGTATTTT. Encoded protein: CTSSVWTSRRDTQYF.

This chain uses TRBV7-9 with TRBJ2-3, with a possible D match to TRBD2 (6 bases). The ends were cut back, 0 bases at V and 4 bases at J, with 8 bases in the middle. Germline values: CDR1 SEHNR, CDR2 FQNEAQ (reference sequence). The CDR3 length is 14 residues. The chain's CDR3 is CASSLAGRPDTQYF. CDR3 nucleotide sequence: TGTGCCAGCAGCTTAGCGGGGAGGCCAGATACGCAGTATTTT.